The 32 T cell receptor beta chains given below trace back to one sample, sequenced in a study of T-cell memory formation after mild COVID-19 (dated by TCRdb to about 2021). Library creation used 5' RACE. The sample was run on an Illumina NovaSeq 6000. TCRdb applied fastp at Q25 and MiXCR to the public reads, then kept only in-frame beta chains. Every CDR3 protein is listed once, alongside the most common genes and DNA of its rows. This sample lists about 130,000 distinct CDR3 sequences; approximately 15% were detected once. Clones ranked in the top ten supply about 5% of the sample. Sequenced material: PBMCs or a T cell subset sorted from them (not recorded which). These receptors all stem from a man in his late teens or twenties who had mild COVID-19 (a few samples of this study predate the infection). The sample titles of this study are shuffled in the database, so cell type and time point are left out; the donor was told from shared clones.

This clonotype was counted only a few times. The CDR3 region has the DNA TGCAGCGTCCCCGGGCTAGCGGGGGGAGGAGAGACCCAGTACTTC. Amino acids: CSVPGLAGGGETQYF. The chain employs TRBV29-1 and TRBJ2-5; 11 bases fit TRBD2. The V gene's germline CDR1 is SQVTM and CDR2 ANQGSEA. Losses at the gene ends were 6 bases for V and 4 bases for J; bases not matched to a gene: 10. The CDR3 extends over 15 amino acids.

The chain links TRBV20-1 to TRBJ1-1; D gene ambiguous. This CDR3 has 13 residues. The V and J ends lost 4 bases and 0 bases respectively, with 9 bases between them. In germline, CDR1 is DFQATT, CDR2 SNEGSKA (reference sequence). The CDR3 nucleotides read TGCAGTGCTACCGTCGGGGTGAACACTGAAGCTTTCTTT. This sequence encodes CSATVGVNTEAFF.

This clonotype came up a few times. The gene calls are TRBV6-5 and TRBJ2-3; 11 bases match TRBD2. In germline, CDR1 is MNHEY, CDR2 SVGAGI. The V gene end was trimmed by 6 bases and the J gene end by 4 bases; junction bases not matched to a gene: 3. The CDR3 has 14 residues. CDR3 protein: CASRRLAGSDTQYF. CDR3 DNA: TGTGCCAGCAGACGACTAGCGGGGTCAGATACGCAGTATTTT.

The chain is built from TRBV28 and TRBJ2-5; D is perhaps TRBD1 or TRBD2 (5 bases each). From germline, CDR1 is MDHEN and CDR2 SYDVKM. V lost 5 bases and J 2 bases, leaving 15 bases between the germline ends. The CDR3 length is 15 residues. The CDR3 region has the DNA TGTGCCAGCAGTGGGCGAGGGGCAGCTCAAGAGACCCAGTACTTC. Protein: CASSGRGAAQETQYF.

The CDR3 DNA sequence: TGTGCCAGCAGTCCCACTCCCGGGGGTAGGGGCCAAGAGACCCAGTACTTC. This translates into CASSPTPGGRGQETQYF. The genes are TRBV27 and TRBJ2-5; TRBD2 is a possible D gene (6 bases). CDR3 length: 17 amino acids. The V gene's germline CDR1 is MNHEY and CDR2 SMNVEV (reference sequence). V was trimmed by 5 bases and J by 1 base, leaving 20 bases between them.

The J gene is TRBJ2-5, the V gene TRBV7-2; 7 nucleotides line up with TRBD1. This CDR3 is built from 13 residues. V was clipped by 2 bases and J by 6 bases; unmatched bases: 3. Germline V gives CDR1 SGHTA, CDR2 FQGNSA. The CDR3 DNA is TGTGCCAGCAGCTTAAAGGGGGCAAAGACCCAGTACTTC. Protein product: CASSLKGAKTQYF.

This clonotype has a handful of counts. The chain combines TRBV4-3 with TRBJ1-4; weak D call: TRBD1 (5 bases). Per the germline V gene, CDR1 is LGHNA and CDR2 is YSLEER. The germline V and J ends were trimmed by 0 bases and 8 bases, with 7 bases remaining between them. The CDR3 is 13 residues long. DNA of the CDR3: TGCGCCAGCAGCCAAGATTGGGGGGAAAAACTGTTTTTT. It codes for CASSQDWGEKLFF.

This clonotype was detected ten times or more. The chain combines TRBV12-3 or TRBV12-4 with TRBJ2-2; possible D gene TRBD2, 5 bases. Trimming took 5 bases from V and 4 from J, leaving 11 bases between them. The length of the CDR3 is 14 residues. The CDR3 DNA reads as TGTGCCAGCAGTATGCCGGCGGGCACCGGGGAGCTGTTTTTT. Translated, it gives CASSMPAGTGELFF.

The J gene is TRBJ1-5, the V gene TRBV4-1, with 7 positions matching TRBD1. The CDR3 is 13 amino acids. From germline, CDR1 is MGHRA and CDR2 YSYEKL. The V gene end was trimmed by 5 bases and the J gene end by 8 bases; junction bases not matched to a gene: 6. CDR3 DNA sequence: TGCGCCAGCAGCAGACAGGGCCTGGAGCCCCAGCATTTT. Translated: CASSRQGLEPQHF.

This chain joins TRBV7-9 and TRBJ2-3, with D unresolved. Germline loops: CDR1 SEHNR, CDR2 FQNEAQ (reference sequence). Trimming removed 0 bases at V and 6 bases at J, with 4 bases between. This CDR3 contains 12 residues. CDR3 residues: CASSLAWDTQYF. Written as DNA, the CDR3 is TGTGCCAGCAGCTTAGCGTGGGATACGCAGTATTTT.

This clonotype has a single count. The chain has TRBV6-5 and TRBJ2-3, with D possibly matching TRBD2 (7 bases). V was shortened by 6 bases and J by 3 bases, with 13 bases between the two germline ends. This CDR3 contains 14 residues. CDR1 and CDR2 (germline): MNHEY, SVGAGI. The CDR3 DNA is TGTGCCAGCAGAGGGCGGGGGCTTACAGATACGCAGTATTTT. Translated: CASRGRGLTDTQYF.

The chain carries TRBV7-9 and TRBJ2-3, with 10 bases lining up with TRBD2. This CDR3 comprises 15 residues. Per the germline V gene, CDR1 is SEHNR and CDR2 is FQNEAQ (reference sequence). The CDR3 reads CATRASGGFTDTQYF. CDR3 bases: TGTGCGACCCGGGCTAGCGGGGGATTCACAGATACGCAGTATTTT.

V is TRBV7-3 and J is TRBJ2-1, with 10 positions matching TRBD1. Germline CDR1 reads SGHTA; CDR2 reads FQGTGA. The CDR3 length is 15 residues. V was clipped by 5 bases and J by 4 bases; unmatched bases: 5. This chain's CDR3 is CASSQAGQGYNEQFF. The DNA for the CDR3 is TGTGCCAGCAGCCAGGCGGGACAGGGGTACAATGAGCAGTTCTTC.

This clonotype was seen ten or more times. This CDR3 is CASNAGGWAPPFYEQYV. The CDR3 DNA follows: TGTGCCAGCAACGCCGGGGGGTGGGCACCGCCATTCTACGAGCAGTACGTC. The chain couples TRBV28 to TRBJ2-7, with 7 bases aligning to TRBD2. With V trimmed by 7 bases and J by 3 bases, 18 bases remained unmatched. This CDR3 has 17 amino acids. Germline V gene lookup returns CDR1 MDHEN and CDR2 SYDVKM.

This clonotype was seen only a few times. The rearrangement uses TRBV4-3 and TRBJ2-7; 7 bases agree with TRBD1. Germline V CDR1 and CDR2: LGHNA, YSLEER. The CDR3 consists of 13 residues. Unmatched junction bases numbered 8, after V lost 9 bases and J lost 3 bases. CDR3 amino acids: CASSRDRDYEQYF. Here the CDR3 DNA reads TGCGCCAGTTCCCGGGACAGAGACTACGAGCAGTACTTC.

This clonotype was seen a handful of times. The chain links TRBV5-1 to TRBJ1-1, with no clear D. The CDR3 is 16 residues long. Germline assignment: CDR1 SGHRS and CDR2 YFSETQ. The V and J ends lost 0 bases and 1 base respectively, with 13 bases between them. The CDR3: CASSLGQWRANTEAFF. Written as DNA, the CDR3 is TGCGCCAGCAGCTTGGGGCAGTGGCGGGCGAACACTGAAGCTTTCTTT.

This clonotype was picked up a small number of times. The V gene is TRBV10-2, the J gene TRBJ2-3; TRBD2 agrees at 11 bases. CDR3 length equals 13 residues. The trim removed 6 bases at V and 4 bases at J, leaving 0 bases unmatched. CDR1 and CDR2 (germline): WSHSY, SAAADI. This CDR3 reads CASRLAGADTQYF. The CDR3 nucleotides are TGCGCCAGCAGACTAGCGGGGGCAGATACGCAGTATTTT.

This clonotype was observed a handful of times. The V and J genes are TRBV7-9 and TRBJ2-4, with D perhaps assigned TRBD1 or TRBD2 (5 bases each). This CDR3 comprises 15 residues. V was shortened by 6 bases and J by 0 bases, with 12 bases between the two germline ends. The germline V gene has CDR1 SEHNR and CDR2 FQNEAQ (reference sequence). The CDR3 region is CASREGLGAKNIQYF. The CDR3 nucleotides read TGTGCCAGCAGAGAGGGGTTGGGAGCCAAAAACATTCAGTACTTC.

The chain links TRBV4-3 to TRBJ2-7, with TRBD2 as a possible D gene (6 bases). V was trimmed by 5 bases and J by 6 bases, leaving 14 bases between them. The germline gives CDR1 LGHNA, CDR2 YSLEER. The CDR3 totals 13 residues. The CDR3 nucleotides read TGCGCCAGCAGCGCCCAAACTAGCTTCGAGCAGTACTTC. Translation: CASSAQTSFEQYF.

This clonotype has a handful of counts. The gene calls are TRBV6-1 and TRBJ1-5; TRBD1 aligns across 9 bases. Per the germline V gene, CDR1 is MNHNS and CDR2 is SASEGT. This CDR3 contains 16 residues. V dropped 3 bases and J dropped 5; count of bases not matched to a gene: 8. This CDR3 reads CASSDPGQGRDQPQHF. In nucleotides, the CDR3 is TGTGCCAGCAGTGACCCCGGACAGGGGAGGGATCAGCCCCAGCATTTT.

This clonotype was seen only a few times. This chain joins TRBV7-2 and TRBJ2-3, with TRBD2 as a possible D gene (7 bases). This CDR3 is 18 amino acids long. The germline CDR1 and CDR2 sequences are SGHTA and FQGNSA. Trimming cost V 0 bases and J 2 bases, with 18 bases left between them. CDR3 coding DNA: TGTGCCAGCAGCTTAGCGCCCACTAGCGCAGGGGTCACAGATACGCAGTATTTT. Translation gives CASSLAPTSAGVTDTQYF.

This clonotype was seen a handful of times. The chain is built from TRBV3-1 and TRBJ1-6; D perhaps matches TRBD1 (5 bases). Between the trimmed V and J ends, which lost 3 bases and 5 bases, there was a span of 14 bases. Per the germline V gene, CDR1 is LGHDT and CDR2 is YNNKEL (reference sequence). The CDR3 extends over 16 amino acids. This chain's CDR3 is CASSHGWGRNNSPLHF. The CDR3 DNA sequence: TGTGCCAGCAGCCATGGCTGGGGCAGAAATAATTCACCCCTCCACTTT.

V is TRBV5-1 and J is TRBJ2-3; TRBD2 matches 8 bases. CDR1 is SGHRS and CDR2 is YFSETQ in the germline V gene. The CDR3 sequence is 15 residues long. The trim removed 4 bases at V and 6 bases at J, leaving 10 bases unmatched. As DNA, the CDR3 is TGCGCCAGCAGCCCCGGGACTAGAGCGTCCGATACGCAGTATTTT. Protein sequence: CASSPGTRASDTQYF.

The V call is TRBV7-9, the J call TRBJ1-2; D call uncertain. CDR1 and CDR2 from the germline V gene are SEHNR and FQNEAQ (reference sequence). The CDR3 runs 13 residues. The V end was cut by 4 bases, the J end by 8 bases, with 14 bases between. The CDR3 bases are TGTGCCAGCAGCTACCAGACAACGTCGGGCTACACCTTC. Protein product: CASSYQTTSGYTF. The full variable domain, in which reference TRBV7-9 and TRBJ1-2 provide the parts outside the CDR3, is DTGVSQNPRHKITKRGQNVTFRCDPISEHNRLYWYRQTLGQGPEFLTYFQNEAQLEKSRLLSDRFSAERPKGSFSTLEIQRTEQGDSAMYLCASSYQTTSGYTFGSGTRLTVV.

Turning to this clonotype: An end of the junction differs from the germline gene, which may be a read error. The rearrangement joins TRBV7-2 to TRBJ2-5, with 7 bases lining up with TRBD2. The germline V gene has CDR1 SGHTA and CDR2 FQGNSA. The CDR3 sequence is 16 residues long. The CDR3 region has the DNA TGTGCCAGCACCTTAGGAGCGGGGTTGTGGCAAGAGACCCAGTACTTC. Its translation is CASTLGAGLWQETQYF. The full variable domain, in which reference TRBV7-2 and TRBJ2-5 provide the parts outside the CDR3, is GAGVSQSPSNKVTEKGKDVELRCDPISGHTALYWYRQSLGQGLEFLIYFQGNSAPDKSGLPSDRFSAERTGGSVSTLTIQRTQQEDSAVYLCASTLGAGLWQETQYFGPGTRLLVL.

CDR3 coding DNA: TGTGCCAGCAGTGCGTCGACAGGGACCAATGAGCAGTTCTTC. Translation gives CASSASTGTNEQFF. This chain uses TRBV2 with TRBJ2-1; 7 bases agree with TRBD1. The CDR3 runs 14 residues. Trimming at V came to 4 bases and at J to 6 bases, leaving 6 bases not matched to a gene. From germline, CDR1 is SNHLY and CDR2 FYNNEI.

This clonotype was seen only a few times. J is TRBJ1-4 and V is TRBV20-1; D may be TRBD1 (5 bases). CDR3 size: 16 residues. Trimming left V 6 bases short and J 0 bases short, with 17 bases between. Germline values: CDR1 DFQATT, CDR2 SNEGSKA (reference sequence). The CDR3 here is CSAPRGQGATNEKLFF. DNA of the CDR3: TGCAGTGCCCCACGGGGTCAGGGAGCAACTAATGAAAAACTGTTTTTT.

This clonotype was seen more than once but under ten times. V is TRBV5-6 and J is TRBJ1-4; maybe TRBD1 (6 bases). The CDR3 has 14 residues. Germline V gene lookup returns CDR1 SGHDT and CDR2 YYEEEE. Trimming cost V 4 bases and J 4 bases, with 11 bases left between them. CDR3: CASSLRDNNEKLFF. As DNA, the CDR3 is TGTGCCAGCAGCCTCCGGGACAATAATGAAAAACTGTTTTTT. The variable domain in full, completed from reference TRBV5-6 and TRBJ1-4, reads DAGVTQSPTHLIKTRGQQVTLRCSPKSGHDTVSWYQQALGQGPQFIFQYYEEEERQRGNFPDRFSGHQFPNYSSELNVNALLLGDSALYLCASSLRDNNEKLFFGSGTQLSVL.

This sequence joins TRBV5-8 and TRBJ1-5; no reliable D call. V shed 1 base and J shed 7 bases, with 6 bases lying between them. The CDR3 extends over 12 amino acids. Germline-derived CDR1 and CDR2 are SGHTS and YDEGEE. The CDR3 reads CASSLFNQPQHF. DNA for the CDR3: TGTGCCAGCAGCTTGTTCAACCAGCCCCAGCATTTT.

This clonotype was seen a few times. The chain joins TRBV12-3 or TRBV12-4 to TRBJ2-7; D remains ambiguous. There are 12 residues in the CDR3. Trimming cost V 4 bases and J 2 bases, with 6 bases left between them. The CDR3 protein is CASSSGAYEQYF. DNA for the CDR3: TGTGCCAGCAGTTCCGGCGCCTACGAGCAGTACTTC.

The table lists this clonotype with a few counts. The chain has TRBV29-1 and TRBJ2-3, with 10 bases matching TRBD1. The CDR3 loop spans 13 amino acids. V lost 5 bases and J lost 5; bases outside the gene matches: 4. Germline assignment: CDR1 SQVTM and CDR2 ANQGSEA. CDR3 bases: TGCAGCGTTCCCGGGACAGGGGAAGATACGCAGTATTTT. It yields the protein CSVPGTGEDTQYF.

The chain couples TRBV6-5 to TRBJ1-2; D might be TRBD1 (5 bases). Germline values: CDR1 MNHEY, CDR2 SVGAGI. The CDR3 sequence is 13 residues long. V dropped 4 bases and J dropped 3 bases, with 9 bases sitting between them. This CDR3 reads CASSFDSHYGYTF. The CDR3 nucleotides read TGTGCCAGCAGTTTTGACAGCCACTATGGCTACACCTTC.